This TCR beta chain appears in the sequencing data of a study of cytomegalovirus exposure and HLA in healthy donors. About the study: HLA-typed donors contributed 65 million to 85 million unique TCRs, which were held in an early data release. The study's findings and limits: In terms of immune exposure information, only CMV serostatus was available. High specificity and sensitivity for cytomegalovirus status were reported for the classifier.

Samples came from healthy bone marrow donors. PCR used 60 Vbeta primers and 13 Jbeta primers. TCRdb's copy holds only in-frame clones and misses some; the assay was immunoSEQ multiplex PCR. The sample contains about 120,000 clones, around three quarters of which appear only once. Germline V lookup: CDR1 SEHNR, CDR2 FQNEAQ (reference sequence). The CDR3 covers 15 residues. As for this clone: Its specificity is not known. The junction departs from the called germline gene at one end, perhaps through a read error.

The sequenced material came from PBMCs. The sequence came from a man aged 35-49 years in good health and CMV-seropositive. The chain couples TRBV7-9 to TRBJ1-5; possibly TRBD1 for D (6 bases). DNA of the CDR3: TGTTCCAGCAGCCTGGGGGACACTAGCAATCAGCCCCAGCATTTT. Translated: CSSSLGDTSNQPQHF.